This TCR beta chain was captured by sequencing in a study of siplizumab effects on memory and regulatory T cells (dated by TCRdb to about 2019). As for the study more broadly: The study examined how the anti-CD2 antibody siplizumab affects alloreactive T-cell subsets in allogeneic mixed lymphocyte reactions built from human PBMCs. The study at large found these results: Greater diversity appeared to be present in unstimulated naive T cells than in memory T cells, and a substantial contribution to the alloresponse seemed to be made by naive cells. Whether proliferating Tregs from siplizumab cultures actually had suppressive function was not functionally confirmed. The cumulative frequency of alloreactive sequences that could be traced back to unstimulated CD4+ memory T cells was significantly reduced by siplizumab. Of the alloreactive CD4+ clones that could be mapped, the Treg-derived share averaged around 70% with siplizumab compared with 26.9% in control reactions. Because sequences at frequencies below about 10^-5 were poorly captured, only a minor fraction of alloreactive clones could be mapped back to unstimulated subsets. Roughly 80-96% of proliferating CD4+ or CD8+ clones could not be assigned a naive or memory phenotype.

Notes on this clone: Its antigen is currently not known. Per-nucleotide qualities are absent, and no much larger clonotype sits a single base away.

The receptor library was made with the immunoSEQ multiplex PCR assay. Some 1.1 x 10^5 TCR templates per sample were assayed on the deep sequencing platform. Genomic DNA extracted from sorted T cells was used for TCRbeta CDR3 sequencing. On the authors' methods: The R programming language was used for clonal analysis of the TCRbeta CDR3 data. Alloreactive CD4+ and CD8+ clones were defined by comparing unstimulated samples with post-reaction CFSE-low samples. Regulatory or non-regulatory origin was assigned to alloreactive CD4+ clones by matching of sequences to sorted unstimulated Treg and non-Treg repertoires. TCRdb provides this immuneACCESS table in a form limited to in-frame rearrangements. Some clones are lacking; in checked studies, under half of them reflect an unresolved V gene, and why the rest are absent is not known. V and J calls and clone size are given by that table; D and trimming were obtained from the DNA. This sample lists about 120,000 clones; 80% to 95% were detected once. Together, the top ten hold around 0.15% of the sample.

Sorted unstimulated T cells and proliferating T cells recovered from mixed lymphocyte reactions were subjected to TCRbeta CDR3 sequencing. Fresh whole blood from ten HLA-typed healthy donors served as the source for isolating PBMCs. To map where alloreactive clones came from, unstimulated CD4+ non-regulatory T cells were FACS-sorted. This clonotype was sampled from a human donor in good health. The sample was non-Treg CD4+ T cells sorted from blood. The meaning of the sample's cell subset or site label: FACS-sorted unstimulated CD4+ non-regulatory T cells.

This receptor carries the CDR3 CASSSLGGGNYGYTF. DNA sequence: TGTGCCAGCAGTTCCCTCGGGGGGGGTAACTATGGCTACACCTTC. The chain employs TRBV27 and TRBJ1-2; D gene: possibly TRBD1, on 5 matching bases. The germline ends are 13 bases apart after V is trimmed by 4 bases and J by 1 base. CDR1 and CDR2 are drawn from the germline V gene (reference sequence): MNHEY, SMNVEV. The CDR3, cysteine through phenylalanine, is 15 amino acids long. The retained sequence is limited to the CDR3, 45 bases, with the frame set at the first base.